This is a list of T cell receptor beta chains from one sample in a study of blood T cell repertoires in COVID-19. The data were produced by immunoSEQ multiplex PCR, yet TCRdb's version contains in-frame clones alone and is incomplete. The sample lists about 170,000 clones; about nine tenths were seen once. Material for sequencing was peripheral blood. Receptor source: a man in his late teens or twenties with COVID-19, enrolled during active disease. CDR3s leave out the opening cysteine and the closing phenylalanine or tryptophan. Fields, in order: D gene, J gene, V gene, CDR3 protein. A D gene is named only where the DNA matches it firmly.

D gene: .; J gene: TRBJ1-2; V gene: TRBV7-9; CDR3 protein: ASSPAGDYGYT
D gene: TRBD1; J gene: TRBJ1-4; V gene: TRBV3-1/TRBV3-2; CDR3 protein: ASSQVGTGVVSNEKLF
D gene: TRBD2; J gene: TRBJ2-7; V gene: TRBV25-1; CDR3 protein: ASSEGGRHPNYEQY
D gene: TRBD1; J gene: TRBJ2-7; V gene: TRBV28; CDR3 protein: ASYPGQGPYEQY
D gene: .; J gene: TRBJ2-1; V gene: TRBV27; CDR3 protein: ASSLQRTGEQF
D gene: .; J gene: TRBJ1-4; V gene: TRBV7-2; CDR3 protein: ASSPRAGEKLL
D gene: .; J gene: TRBJ1-5; V gene: TRBV12-3/TRBV12-4; CDR3 protein: ASRKEGEQPQH
D gene: TRBD2; J gene: TRBJ2-1; V gene: TRBV13; CDR3 protein: ASSRRLAGPGINEQF
D gene: TRBD2; J gene: TRBJ2-1; V gene: TRBV5-1; CDR3 protein: ASRIGRAFEQF
D gene: TRBD2; J gene: TRBJ2-1; V gene: TRBV7-6; CDR3 protein: ASSLGGSGISSYNEQF
D gene: TRBD1; J gene: TRBJ1-1; V gene: TRBV27; CDR3 protein: ASSLGQGGTEAF
D gene: TRBD2; J gene: TRBJ2-7; V gene: TRBV7-2; CDR3 protein: ASSLTGGTKTKEDYEQY